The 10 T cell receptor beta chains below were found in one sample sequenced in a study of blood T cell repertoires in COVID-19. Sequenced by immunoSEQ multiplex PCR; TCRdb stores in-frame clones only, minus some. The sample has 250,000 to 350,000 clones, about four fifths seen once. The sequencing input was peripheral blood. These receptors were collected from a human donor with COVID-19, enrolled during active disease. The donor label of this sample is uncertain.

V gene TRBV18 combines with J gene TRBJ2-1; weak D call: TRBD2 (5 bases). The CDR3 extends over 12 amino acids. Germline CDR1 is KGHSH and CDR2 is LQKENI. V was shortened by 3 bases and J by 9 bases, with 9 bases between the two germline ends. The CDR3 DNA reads TGTGCCAGCTCACCTACTAGAAGTGAGCAGTTCTTC. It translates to CASSPTRSEQFF. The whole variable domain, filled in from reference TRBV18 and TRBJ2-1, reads NAGVMQNPRHLVRRRGQEARLRCSPMKGHSHVYWYRQLPEEGLKFMVYLQKENIIDESGMPKERFSAEFPKEGPSILRIQQVVRGDSAAYFCASSPTRSEQFFGPGTRLTVL.

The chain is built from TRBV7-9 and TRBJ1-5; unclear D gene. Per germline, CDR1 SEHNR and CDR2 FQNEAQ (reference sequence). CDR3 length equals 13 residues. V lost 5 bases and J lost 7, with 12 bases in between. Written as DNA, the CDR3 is TGTGCCAGCAGCCGTGTATCAGGCCAGCCCCAGCATTTT. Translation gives CASSRVSGQPQHF. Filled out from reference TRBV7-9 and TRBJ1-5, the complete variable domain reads DTGVSQNPRHKITKRGQNVTFRCDPISEHNRLYWYRQTLGQGPEFLTYFQNEAQLEKSRLLSDRFSAERPKGSFSTLEIQRTEQGDSAMYLCASSRVSGQPQHFGDGTRLSIL.

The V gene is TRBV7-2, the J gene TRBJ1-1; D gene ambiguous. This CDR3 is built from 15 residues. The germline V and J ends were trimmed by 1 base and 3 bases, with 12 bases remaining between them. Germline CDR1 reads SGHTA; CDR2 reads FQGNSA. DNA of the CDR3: TGTGCCAGCAGCTTAGGTCGTCTTGGAGACACTGAAGCTTTCTTT. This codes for CASSLGRLGDTEAFF.

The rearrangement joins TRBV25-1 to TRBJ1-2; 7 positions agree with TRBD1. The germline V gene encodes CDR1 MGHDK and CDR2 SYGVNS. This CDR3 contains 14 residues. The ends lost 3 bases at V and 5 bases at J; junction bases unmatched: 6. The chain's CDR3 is CASSDPRRGYGYTF. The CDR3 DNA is TGTGCCAGCAGTGATCCCCGCAGGGGGTATGGCTACACCTTC.

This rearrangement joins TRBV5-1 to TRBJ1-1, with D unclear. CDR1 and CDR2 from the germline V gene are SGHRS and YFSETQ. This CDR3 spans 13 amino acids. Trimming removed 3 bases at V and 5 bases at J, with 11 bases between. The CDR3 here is CASSSTQRTEAFF. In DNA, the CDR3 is TGCGCCAGCAGCTCTACGCAGAGGACTGAAGCTTTCTTT.

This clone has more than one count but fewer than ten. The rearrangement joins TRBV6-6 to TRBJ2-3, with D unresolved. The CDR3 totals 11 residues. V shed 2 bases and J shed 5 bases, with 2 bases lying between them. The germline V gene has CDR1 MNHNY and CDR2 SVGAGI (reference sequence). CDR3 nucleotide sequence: TGTGCCAGCAGTTACCGAGATACGCAGTATTTT. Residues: CASSYRDTQYF.

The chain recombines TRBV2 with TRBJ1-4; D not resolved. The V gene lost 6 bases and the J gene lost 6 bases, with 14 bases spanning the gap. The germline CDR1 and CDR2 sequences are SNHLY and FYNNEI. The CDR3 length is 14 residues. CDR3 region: CASRVGSSDEKLFF. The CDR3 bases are TGTGCCAGCAGAGTCGGTTCCTCGGATGAAAAACTGTTTTTT. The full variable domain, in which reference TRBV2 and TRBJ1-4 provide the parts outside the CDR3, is EPEVTQTPSHQVTQMGQEVILRCVPISNHLYFYWYRQILGQKVEFLVSFYNNEISEKSEIFDDQFSVERPDGSNFTLKIRSTKLEDSAMYFCASRVGSSDEKLFFGSGTQLSVL.

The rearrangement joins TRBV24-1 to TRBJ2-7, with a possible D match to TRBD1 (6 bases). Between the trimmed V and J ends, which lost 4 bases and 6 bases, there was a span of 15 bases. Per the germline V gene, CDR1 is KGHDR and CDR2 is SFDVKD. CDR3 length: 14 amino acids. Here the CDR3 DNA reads TGTGCCACCAGTGACCCGGGACAAGTGGGCGAGCAGTACTTC. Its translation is CATSDPGQVGEQYF.

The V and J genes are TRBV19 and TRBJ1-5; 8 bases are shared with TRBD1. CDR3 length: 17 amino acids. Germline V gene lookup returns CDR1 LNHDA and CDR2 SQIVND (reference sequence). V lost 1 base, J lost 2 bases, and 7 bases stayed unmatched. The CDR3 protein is CASSIATGEGGNQPQHF. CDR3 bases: TGTGCCAGTAGTATAGCGACAGGGGAGGGAGGCAATCAGCCCCAGCATTTT.

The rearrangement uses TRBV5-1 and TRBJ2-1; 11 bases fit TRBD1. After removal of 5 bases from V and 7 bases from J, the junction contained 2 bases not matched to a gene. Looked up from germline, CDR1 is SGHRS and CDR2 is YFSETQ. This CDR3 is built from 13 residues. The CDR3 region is CASRGQGVNEQFF. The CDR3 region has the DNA TGCGCCAGCAGGGGACAGGGGGTTAATGAGCAGTTCTTC.